This TCR beta chain was obtained from a study of blood T cell repertoires in COVID-19. Study background: From the United States, Italy and Spain came samples of acute and convalescent COVID-19.

This clone was seen only once. Original handling: The authors estimated nucleated cell counts from reference gene primer amplification. Profiling relied on immunoSEQ multiplex PCR, and the TCRdb table lists in-frame clones only, not all of them. The V and J calls and clone size are taken from that table; D and trimming were inferred from the DNA. The sample gives about 33,000 clones, 70% to 90% of which show up once; around 6.6% is in the top ten. The V end was cut by 10 bases, the J end by 2 bases, with 12 bases between. CDR1 and CDR2 from the germline V gene are SEHNR and FQNEAQ (reference sequence). The CDR3 covers 12 residues.

The J gene is TRBJ2-7, the V gene TRBV7-9, with TRBD1 as a possible D gene (6 bases). The TCR sequence derives from a human donor in a cohort sampled during active COVID-19. The sample taken for sequencing was peripheral blood. Written as DNA, the CDR3 is TGTGCCACCGGACAGACAGCCTACGAGCAGTACTTC. This encodes CATGQTAYEQYF.